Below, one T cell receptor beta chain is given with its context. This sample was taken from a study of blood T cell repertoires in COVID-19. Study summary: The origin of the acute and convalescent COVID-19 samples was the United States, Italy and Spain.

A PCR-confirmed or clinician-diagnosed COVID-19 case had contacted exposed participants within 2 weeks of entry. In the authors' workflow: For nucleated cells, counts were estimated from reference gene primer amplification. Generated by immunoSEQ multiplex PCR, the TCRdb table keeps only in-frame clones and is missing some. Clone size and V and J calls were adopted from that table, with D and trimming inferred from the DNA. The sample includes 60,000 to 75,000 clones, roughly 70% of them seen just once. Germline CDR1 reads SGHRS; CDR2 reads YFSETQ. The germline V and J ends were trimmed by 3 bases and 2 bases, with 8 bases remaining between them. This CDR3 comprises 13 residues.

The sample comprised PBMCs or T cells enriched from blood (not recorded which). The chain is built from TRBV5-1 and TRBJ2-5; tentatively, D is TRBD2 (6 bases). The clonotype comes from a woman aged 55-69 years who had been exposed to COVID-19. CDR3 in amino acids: CASSSGDQETQYF. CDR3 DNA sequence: TGCGCCAGCAGCTCGGGGGATCAAGAGACCCAGTACTTC.